This entry features one T cell receptor beta chain sequence. Its antigen is as yet unknown. CDR1 and CDR2 (germline): LGHNA, YSLEER. The CDR3 totals 13 residues. The V and J ends lost 4 bases and 5 bases respectively, with 11 bases between them. This entry is derived from a study of T cell responses to AZD1222 COVID-19 vaccine. Study details: Second-dose schedules of about 4 or about 12 weeks were combined.

General study results and limits: The sample set comprised mostly white British donors with more females, and clonal diversity was possibly underestimated. Targeting of unmutated variant regions was reportedly seen in nearly half of spike-specific TCRs. All repertoire sampling was performed exclusively after the peak T cell response.

The table came from immunoSEQ multiplex PCR; TCRdb's copy has only in-frame clones and leaves some out. The data contain roughly 100,000 clones, 88% of them singletons. This clonotype was obtained from an adult in good health. This material consisted of peripheral blood, taken on day 0 of AZD1222 vaccination. The chain couples TRBV4-3 to TRBJ1-2; D is possibly TRBD1 (5 bases). This CDR3 is CASSPDRGYGYTF. The CDR3 nucleotides read TGCGCCAGCAGCCCGGACCGGGGGTATGGCTACACCTTC.